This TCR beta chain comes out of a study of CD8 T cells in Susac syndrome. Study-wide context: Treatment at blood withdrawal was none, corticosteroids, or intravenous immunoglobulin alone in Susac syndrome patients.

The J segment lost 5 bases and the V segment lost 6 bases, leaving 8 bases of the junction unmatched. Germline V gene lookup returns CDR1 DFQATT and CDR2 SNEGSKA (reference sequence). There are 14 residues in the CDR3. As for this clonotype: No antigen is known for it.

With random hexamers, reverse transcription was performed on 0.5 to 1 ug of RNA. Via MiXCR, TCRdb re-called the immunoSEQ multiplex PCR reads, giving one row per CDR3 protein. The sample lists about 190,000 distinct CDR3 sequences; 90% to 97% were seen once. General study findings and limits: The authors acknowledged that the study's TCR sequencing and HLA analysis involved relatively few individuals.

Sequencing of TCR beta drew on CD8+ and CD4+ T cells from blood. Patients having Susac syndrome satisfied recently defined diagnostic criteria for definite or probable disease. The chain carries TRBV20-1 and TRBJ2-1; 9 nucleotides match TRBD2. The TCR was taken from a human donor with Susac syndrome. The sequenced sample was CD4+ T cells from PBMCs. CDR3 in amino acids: CSAVRGGAHNEQFF. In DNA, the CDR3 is TGCAGTGCCGTTCGCGGGGGGGCCCACAATGAGCAGTTCTTC.